Listed below are T cell receptor beta chains from one sample, sequenced in a study of T cells after yellow fever vaccination. A single record per CDR3 protein comes from TCRdb applying MiXCR to the 5' RACE reads. The table has just under 600,000 distinct CDR3 sequences, roughly 13% seen once; the top ten hold roughly 13%. The source was PBMCs, collected on the day of the yellow fever booster vaccination. These receptors all stem from a man in his thirties or forties who received the YFV17D yellow fever vaccine. Both conserved end residues are part of each CDR3. D genes are given only for firm matches. Clone size is shown for a subset of rows, as once, few, many or a class of expanded clone.

TRBV7-2	few	TRBJ2-7	-	CASSFAFEGDISYEQYF	TGTGCCAGCAGCTTTGCTTTTGAGGGAGACATTTCCTACGAGCAGTACTTC
TRBV2	-	TRBJ1-2	-	CASSGRRGYGYTF	TGTGCCAGCAGTGGACGGAGGGGGTATGGCTACACCTTC
TRBV20-1	-	TRBJ1-1	-	CSARVSGVDTEAFF	TGCAGTGCTAGAGTGTCTGGGGTAGACACTGAAGCTTTCTTT
TRBV6-1	few	TRBJ1-5	-	CASRFSGGRGQPQHF	TGTGCCAGCAGGTTTTCCGGGGGACGGGGGCAGCCCCAGCATTTT
TRBV7-9	few	TRBJ2-1	-	CASSLGGIYNEQFF	TGTGCCAGCAGCTTAGGGGGGATTTACAATGAGCAGTTCTTC
TRBV5-1	-	TRBJ2-5	TRBD2	CASSFWASGSKETQYF	TGCGCCAGCAGCTTTTGGGCTAGCGGGAGCAAGGAGACCCAGTACTTC
TRBV11-1	few	TRBJ1-5	TRBD1	CASSSGTGRNQPQHF	TGTGCCAGCAGCTCGGGGACAGGGAGAAATCAGCCCCAGCATTTT
TRBV12-3/TRBV12-4	many	TRBJ1-4	-	CASSLGTGNEKLFF	TGTGCCAGCAGTTTAGGGACTGGTAATGAAAAACTGTTTTTT
TRBV5-1	-	TRBJ2-2	-	CASSQNLRNTGELFF	TGCGCCAGCAGCCAGAACCTGAGGAACACCGGGGAGCTGTTTTTT
TRBV27	once	TRBJ2-6	-	CASSLLRDSGANVLTF	TGTGCCAGCAGTTTATTAAGGGACTCTGGGGCCAACGTCCTGACTTTC
TRBV6-5	-	TRBJ1-5	-	CASSYRSSMGNQPQHF	TGTGCCAGCAGTTACCGGTCCAGTATGGGCAATCAGCCCCAGCATTTT
TRBV20-1	few	TRBJ2-7	-	CSAMPKWLPTYEQYF	TGCAGTGCCATGCCCAAATGGCTACCAACCTACGAGCAGTACTTC
TRBV6-1	many	TRBJ2-3	-	CASSNSFTDTQYF	TGTGCCAGCAGTAACAGCTTCACAGATACGCAGTATTTT
TRBV6-2/TRBV6-3	-	TRBJ2-1	-	CASSYGGPIGEQFF	TGTGCCAGCAGTTATGGGGGGCCAATCGGGGAGCAGTTCTTC
TRBV20-1	few	TRBJ2-5	-	CSASQGGWGETQYF	TGCAGTGCTAGCCAGGGCGGGTGGGGAGAGACCCAGTACTTC
TRBV29-1	many	TRBJ2-3	-	CSVRNGPDTQYF	TGCAGCGTCCGCAACGGGCCAGATACGCAGTATTTT
TRBV28	few	TRBJ2-7	-	CASTLGVDRDFYEQYF	TGTGCCAGCACCCTGGGGGTCGACAGGGACTTCTACGAGCAGTACTTC
TRBV18	few	TRBJ1-6	TRBD1	CASSTGTGDSPLHF	TGTGCCAGCTCAACCGGGACAGGGGATTCACCCCTCCACTTT
TRBV9	-	TRBJ1-1	-	CASSVVIGGPEAFF	TGTGCCAGCAGCGTAGTGATCGGCGGCCCTGAAGCTTTCTTT
TRBV7-7	-	TRBJ2-2	TRBD2	CASSLGLAETGELFF	TGTGCTAGCAGCTTAGGGCTAGCGGAGACCGGGGAGCTGTTTTTT
TRBV29-1	-	TRBJ2-5	TRBD2	CSVALAGVAQETQYF	TGCAGCGTTGCACTTGCGGGGGTAGCCCAAGAGACCCAGTACTTC
TRBV20-1	few	TRBJ2-2	TRBD2	CSASSAGENTGELFF	TGCAGTGCTAGCTCGGCGGGAGAGAACACCGGGGAGCTGTTTTTT
TRBV2	few	TRBJ2-1	-	CASSKDRGHNEQFF	TGTGCCAGCAGTAAGGACCGAGGCCACAATGAGCAGTTCTTC
TRBV29-1	many	TRBJ2-7	TRBD2	CSVAGLAGDEQYF	TGCAGCGTTGCTGGACTAGCGGGAGACGAGCAGTACTTC
TRBV4-3	-	TRBJ1-4	-	CASSQDGKSLDDEKLFF	TGCGCCAGCAGCCAAGATGGGAAGAGTCTGGATGATGAAAAACTGTTTTTT
TRBV12-3/TRBV12-4	-	TRBJ2-5	-	CASSEGEAETQYF	TGTGCCAGCAGCGAGGGGGAGGCGGAGACCCAGTACTTC
TRBV27	-	TRBJ2-3	-	CASSPGTGNTDTQYF	TGTGCCAGCAGTCCCGGGACGGGGAACACAGATACGCAGTATTTT
TRBV4-3	few	TRBJ2-2	-	CASSQDWERWADTGELFF	TGCGCCAGCAGCCAAGATTGGGAGAGGTGGGCCGACACCGGGGAGCTGTTTTTT
TRBV20-1	few	TRBJ2-4	-	CSSGLAKNIQYF	TGCAGTAGCGGTCTAGCCAAAAACATTCAGTACTTC
TRBV23-1	many	TRBJ2-7	TRBD1	CASSQFPGQGEYEQYF	TGCGCCAGCAGTCAATTCCCCGGGCAGGGGGAGTACGAGCAGTACTTC
TRBV21-1	few	TRBJ2-2	-	CASKGGGNTGELFF	TGTGCCAGCAAGGGGGGAGGAAACACCGGGGAGCTGTTTTTT
TRBV5-1	-	TRBJ2-2	TRBD2	CASSLASSGIGELFF	TGCGCCAGCAGCTTGGCGTCTAGCGGAATCGGGGAGCTGTTTTTT
TRBV7-2	-	TRBJ2-4	-	CASSLDPTVLKYF	TGTGCCAGCAGCTTAGACCCAACAGTCCTAAAATACTTC
TRBV29-1	few	TRBJ2-1	-	CSVEVQIYNEQFF	TGCAGCGTTGAAGTACAAATCTACAATGAGCAGTTCTTC
TRBV20-1	-	TRBJ2-5	TRBD1	CSGQPASDRGREGQYF	TGCAGTGGCCAACCCGCGTCCGACAGGGGGCGTGAGGGCCAGTACTTC
TRBV20-1	many	TRBJ2-7	-	CSARPSRSSYEQYF	TGCAGTGCTAGGCCCAGCAGAAGCTCCTACGAGCAGTACTTC
TRBV6-2/TRBV6-3	few	TRBJ2-3	-	CASSLGNLVTQYF	TGTGCCAGCAGTTTAGGAAACCTCGTTACGCAGTATTTT
TRBV20-1	-	TRBJ2-3	TRBD2	CSVISSGSWGTDTQYF	TGCAGTGTGATATCTAGCGGGAGTTGGGGGACAGATACGCAGTATTTT
TRBV6-2/TRBV6-3	few	TRBJ2-7	-	CASAREPYEQYF	TGTGCCAGCGCCCGGGAGCCCTACGAGCAGTACTTC
TRBV6-1	-	TRBJ2-6	TRBD1	CASTNRGAGANVLTF	TGTGCCAGCACCAACAGGGGTGCTGGGGCCAACGTCCTGACTTTC
TRBV7-2	-	TRBJ2-2	TRBD2	CASRRERRTGELFF	TGTGCCAGCAGGCGGGAGAGACGTACCGGGGAGCTGTTTTTT
TRBV20-1	few	TRBJ2-7	-	CSANKLENAYEQYF	TGCAGTGCAAATAAACTAGAAAACGCCTACGAGCAGTACTTC
TRBV7-9	-	TRBJ2-1	-	CASSAPDKGFNEQFF	TGTGCCAGCAGCGCACCCGATAAGGGGTTCAATGAGCAGTTCTTC
TRBV20-1	-	TRBJ1-2	-	CSARDGSINGYTF	TGCAGTGCTAGGGACGGGAGTATTAATGGCTACACCTTC
TRBV19	-	TRBJ2-4	-	CASSLGRGYENIQYF	TGTGCCAGTAGTCTTGGGAGGGGGTATGAGAACATTCAGTACTTC